Detailed here is one TCR beta chain. As handled by the study authors: Scientists estimated how many nucleated cells there were by amplifying reference gene primers. TCRdb's copy holds only in-frame clones and misses some; the assay was immunoSEQ multiplex PCR. Clone size and the V and J calls come from that table; the DNA yielded D and trimming. The sample shows roughly 100,000 clones, 85% to 90% of them seen only once. This record comes from a study of blood T cell repertoires in COVID-19. Study-wide background: The origin of the acute and convalescent COVID-19 samples was the United States, Italy and Spain. PBMCs, B-cell-depleted T cells, or T cells provided the cDNA or gDNA that made up the material.

In germline, CDR1 is SNHLY, CDR2 FYNNEI. The CDR3 runs 12 residues. V lost 7 bases to trimming and J lost 6 bases, with 9 bases between them. The clonotype was recovered from a woman of 80 years or more with acute or convalescent COVID-19. Sequenced input: peripheral blood. The rearrangement joins TRBV2 to TRBJ2-2; the D gene is possibly TRBD1 (5 bases). The CDR3 is CASKWGPGELFF. In nucleotides, the CDR3 is TGTGCCAGCAAATGGGGCCCCGGGGAGCTGTTTTTT.